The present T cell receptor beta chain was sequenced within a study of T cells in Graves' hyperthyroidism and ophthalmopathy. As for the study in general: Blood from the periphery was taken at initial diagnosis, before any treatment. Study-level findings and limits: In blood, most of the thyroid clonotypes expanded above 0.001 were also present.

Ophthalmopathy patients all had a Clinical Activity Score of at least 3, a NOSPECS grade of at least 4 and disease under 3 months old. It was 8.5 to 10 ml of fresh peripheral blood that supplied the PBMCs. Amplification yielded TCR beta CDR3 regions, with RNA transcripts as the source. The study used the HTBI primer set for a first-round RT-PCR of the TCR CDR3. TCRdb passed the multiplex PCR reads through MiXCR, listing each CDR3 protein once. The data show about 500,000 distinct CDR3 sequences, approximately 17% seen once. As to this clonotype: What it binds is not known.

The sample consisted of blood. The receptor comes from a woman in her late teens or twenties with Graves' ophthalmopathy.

The DNA of the CDR3 is TGTGCCAGCACATCAGAGGGCACTGAAGCTTTCTTT. Its protein product is CASTSEGTEAFF. V and J are TRBV2 and TRBJ1-1; no clear D. The CDR3 length is 12 residues. Trimming removed 7 bases at V and 4 bases at J, with 10 bases between. Germline V gene sequence: CDR1 SNHLY, CDR2 FYNNEI.